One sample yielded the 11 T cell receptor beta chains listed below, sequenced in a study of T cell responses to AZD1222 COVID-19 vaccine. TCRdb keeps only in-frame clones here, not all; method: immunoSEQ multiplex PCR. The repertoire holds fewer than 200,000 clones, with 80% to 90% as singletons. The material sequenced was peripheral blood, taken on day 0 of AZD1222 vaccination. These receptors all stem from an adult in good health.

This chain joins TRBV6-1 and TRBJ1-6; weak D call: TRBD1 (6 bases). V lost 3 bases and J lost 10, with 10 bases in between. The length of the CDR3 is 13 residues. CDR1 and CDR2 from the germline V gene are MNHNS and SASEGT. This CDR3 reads CASSDLTGSPLHF. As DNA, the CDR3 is TGTGCCAGCAGTGACCTAACAGGGTCACCCCTCCACTTT.

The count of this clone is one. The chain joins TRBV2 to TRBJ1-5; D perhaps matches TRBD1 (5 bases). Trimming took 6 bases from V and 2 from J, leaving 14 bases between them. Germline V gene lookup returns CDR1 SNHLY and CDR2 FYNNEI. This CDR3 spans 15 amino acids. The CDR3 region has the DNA TGTGCCAGCAGGCTGGGACCTAGCCGCAATCAGCCCCAGCATTTT. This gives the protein CASRLGPSRNQPQHF.

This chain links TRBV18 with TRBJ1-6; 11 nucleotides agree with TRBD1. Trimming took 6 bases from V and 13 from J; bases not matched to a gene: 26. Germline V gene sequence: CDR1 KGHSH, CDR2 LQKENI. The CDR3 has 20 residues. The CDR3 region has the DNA TGTGCCAGCTCCCAGTTCTTTCCGGGACAGGGGGGTTCCGAGAGATTCCCCCTCCACTTT. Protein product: CASSQFFPGQGGSERFPLHF. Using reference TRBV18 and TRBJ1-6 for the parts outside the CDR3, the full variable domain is NAGVMQNPRHLVRRRGQEARLRCSPMKGHSHVYWYRQLPEEGLKFMVYLQKENIIDESGMPKERFSAEFPKEGPSILRIQQVVRGDSAAYFCASSQFFPGQGGSERFPLHFGNGTRLTVT.

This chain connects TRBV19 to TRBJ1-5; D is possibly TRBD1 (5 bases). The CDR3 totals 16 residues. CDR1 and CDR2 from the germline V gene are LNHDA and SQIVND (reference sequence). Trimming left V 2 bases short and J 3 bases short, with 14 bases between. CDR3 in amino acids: CASSIRIRGYNQPQHF. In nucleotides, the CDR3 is TGTGCCAGTAGTATACGGATAAGGGGCTACAATCAGCCCCAGCATTTT.

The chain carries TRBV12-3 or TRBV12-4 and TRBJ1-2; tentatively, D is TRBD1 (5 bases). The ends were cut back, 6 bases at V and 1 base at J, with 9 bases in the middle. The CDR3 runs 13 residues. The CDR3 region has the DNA TGTGCCAGCAGGTCGGGACGTAACTATGGCTACACCTTC. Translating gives CASRSGRNYGYTF.

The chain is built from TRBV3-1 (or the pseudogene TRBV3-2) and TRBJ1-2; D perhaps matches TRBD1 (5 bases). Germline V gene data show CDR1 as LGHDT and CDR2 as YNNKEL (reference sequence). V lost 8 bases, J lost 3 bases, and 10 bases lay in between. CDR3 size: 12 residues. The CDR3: CASGDRDYGYTF. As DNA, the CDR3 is TGTGCCAGCGGAGACAGAGACTATGGCTACACCTTC.

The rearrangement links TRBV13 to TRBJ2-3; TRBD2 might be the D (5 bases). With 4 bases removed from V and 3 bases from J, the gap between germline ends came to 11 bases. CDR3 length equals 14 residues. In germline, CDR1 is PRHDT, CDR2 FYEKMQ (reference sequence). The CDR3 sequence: CASSYEGKTDTQYF. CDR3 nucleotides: TGTGCCAGCAGCTACGAGGGTAAGACAGATACGCAGTATTTT.

CDR3 region: CASSISRFFRPRPYEQYF. CDR3 DNA sequence: TGTGCCAGTAGTATTTCGAGATTCTTCAGGCCCAGACCCTACGAGCAGTACTTC. The gene calls are TRBV19 and TRBJ2-7; D not certain. The CDR3 loop spans 18 amino acids. Trimming took off 3 bases at V and 2 bases at J, with 23 bases between the two ends. Germline values: CDR1 LNHDA, CDR2 SQIVND (reference sequence).

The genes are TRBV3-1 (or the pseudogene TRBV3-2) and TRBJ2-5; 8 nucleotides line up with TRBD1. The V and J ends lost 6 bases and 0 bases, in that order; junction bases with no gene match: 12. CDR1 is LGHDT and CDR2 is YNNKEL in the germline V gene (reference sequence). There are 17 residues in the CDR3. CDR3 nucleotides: TGTGCCAGCAGACAAATAGACAGGGGTCCCAACCAAGAGACCCAGTACTTC. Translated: CASRQIDRGPNQETQYF.

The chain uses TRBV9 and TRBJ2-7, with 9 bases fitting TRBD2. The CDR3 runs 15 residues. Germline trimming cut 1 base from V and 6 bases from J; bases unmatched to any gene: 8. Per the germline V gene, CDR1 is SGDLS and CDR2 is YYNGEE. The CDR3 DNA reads TGTGCCAGCAGCGTATACCTAGCGGGATTGGTCGAGCAGTACTTC. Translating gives CASSVYLAGLVEQYF.

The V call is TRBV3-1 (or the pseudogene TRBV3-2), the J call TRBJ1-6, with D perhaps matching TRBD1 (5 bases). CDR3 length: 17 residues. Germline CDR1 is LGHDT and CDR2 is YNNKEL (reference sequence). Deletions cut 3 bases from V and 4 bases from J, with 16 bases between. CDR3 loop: CASSHSTEGRYNSPLHF. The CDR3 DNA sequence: TGTGCCAGCAGCCACTCCACAGAGGGGAGATATAATTCACCCCTCCACTTT.